This paragraph covers one T cell receptor (beta chain) sequence. This entry is derived from a study of blood T cell repertoires in COVID-19. About the study: Researchers got acute and convalescent COVID-19 samples from the United States, Italy and Spain. In each case, the material was cDNA or gDNA derived from T cells, B-cell-depleted T cells, or PBMCs.

Per the germline V gene, CDR1 is MNHNS and CDR2 is SASEGT. Trimming took 1 base from V and 2 from J, leaving 12 bases between them. The CDR3 extends over 15 amino acids. Original handling: The authors estimated nucleated cell counts from reference gene primer amplification. Profiled with immunoSEQ multiplex PCR; TCRdb holds only in-frame clones, not every one. V, J and clone size reflect that table, while D and trimming were determined from the DNA. The sample holds about 87,000 clones, approximately 87% seen once. Sample: peripheral blood. The receptor was derived from a human donor with acute or convalescent COVID-19. The donor label of this sample is uncertain. The chain uses TRBV6-1 and TRBJ2-7; D is perhaps TRBD2 (6 bases). CDR3 DNA sequence: TGTGCCAGCAGTGAAGGGGGTAGCGGAGCCTACGAGCAGTACTTC. Encoded protein: CASSEGGSGAYEQYF.